The next 26 T cell receptor beta chains were all read from a single sample in a study of a mutant IDH1 vaccine in newly diagnosed glioma. The method was immunoSEQ multiplex PCR; TCRdb's version includes in-frame clones alone and lacks a portion of them. The sample includes about 38,000 clones, roughly 78% of them seen just once. Time point noted: baseline, week 1 (first vaccination visit). The sample's treatment: pre-vaccination baseline after standard-of-care therapy. This material consisted of PBMCs, taken from a glioma patient treated with radiotherapy, temozolomide or both. The source of these receptors is a man aged 40-49 years with glioma. Some clones in this sample may be carry-over from other donors' samples.

V and J are TRBV6-1 and TRBJ2-1; 9 bases agree with TRBD1. Germline CDR1 is MNHNS and CDR2 is SASEGT. V shed 7 bases, J shed 2 bases, and the junction held 6 bases outside the gene matches. The CDR3 length is 15 residues. Written as DNA, the CDR3 is TGTGCCAGCACCATTGACAGGGGGGCCTACAATGAGCAGTTCTTC. Translating gives CASTIDRGAYNEQFF.

The chain is built from TRBV7-2 and TRBJ1-5; TRBD1 might be the D (5 bases). V was shortened by 0 bases and J by 1 base, with 10 bases between the two germline ends. The germline CDR1 and CDR2 sequences are SGHTA and FQGNSA. The CDR3 sequence is 16 residues long. This chain's CDR3 is CASSLAGGFSNQPQHF. CDR3 nucleotides: TGTGCCAGCAGCTTAGCTGGGGGTTTCAGCAATCAGCCCCAGCATTTT.

The V and J genes are TRBV2 and TRBJ2-2; D unresolved. The CDR3 sequence is 14 residues long. Per germline, CDR1 SNHLY and CDR2 FYNNEI. V was shortened by 6 bases and J by 6 bases, with 14 bases between the two germline ends. CDR3 DNA sequence: TGTGCCAGCAGCCCGGGCCTCTCCCCCGGGGAGCTGTTTTTT. Protein sequence: CASSPGLSPGELFF.

CDR3 in DNA: TGTGCCAGCACTCGGCGGGTCGGGGAGACCCAGTACTTC. It codes for CASTRRVGETQYF. The chain carries TRBV6-5 and TRBJ2-5; a weak D match, TRBD2 (5 bases). The CDR3 length is 13 residues. Germline values: CDR1 MNHEY, CDR2 SVGAGI. V lost 7 bases and J 5 bases, leaving 14 bases between the germline ends.

The rearrangement joins TRBV7-9 to TRBJ1-2, with D maybe TRBD1 (5 bases). Per germline, CDR1 SEHNR and CDR2 FQNEAQ (reference sequence). There are 17 residues in the CDR3. V lost 5 bases and J lost 3, with 22 bases in between. This CDR3 reads CASSPPRGVKLYYGYTF. The CDR3 DNA sequence: TGTGCCAGCAGCCCTCCCCGAGGGGTGAAGCTATACTATGGCTACACCTTC. Full variable domain (remainder filled in from reference TRBV7-9 and TRBJ1-2): DTGVSQNPRHKITKRGQNVTFRCDPISEHNRLYWYRQTLGQGPEFLTYFQNEAQLEKSRLLSDRFSAERPKGSFSTLEIQRTEQGDSAMYLCASSPPRGVKLYYGYTFGSGTRLTVV.

The chain employs TRBV30 and TRBJ2-5, with D uncertain. The CDR3 totals 8 residues. CDR1 and CDR2 (germline): GTSNPN, SVGIG (reference sequence). Trimming pared 8 bases from V and 5 bases from J, leaving 3 bases between. This CDR3 reads CAAETQYF. CDR3 DNA sequence: TGTGCCGCCGAGACCCAGTACTTC.

This clone has a handful of counts. The chain employs TRBV27 and TRBJ1-5, with D unresolved. The CDR3 covers 13 residues. The germline CDR1 and CDR2 sequences are MNHEY and SMNVEV (reference sequence). Trimming left V 6 bases short and J 4 bases short, with 10 bases between. For the CDR3, the DNA is TGTGCCAGCAGCTTTTATCGGAATCAGCCCCAGCATTTT. It is translated as CASSFYRNQPQHF.

In this sample, this clone turned up once. The genes are TRBV7-9 and TRBJ2-7; 7 bases are a match to TRBD1. The CDR3 has 15 residues. Unmatched junction bases numbered 11, after V lost 4 bases and J lost 5 bases. Germline CDR1 reads SEHNR; CDR2 reads FQNEAQ (reference sequence). CDR3 nucleotides: TGTGCCAGCAGCTCCGCCGGGACAGATCCCAACGAGCAGTACTTC. Its protein product is CASSSAGTDPNEQYF.

This clone was detected a few times. The chain couples TRBV18 to TRBJ1-1, with 9 bases lining up with TRBD1. After removal of 3 bases from V and 7 bases from J, the junction contained 3 bases not matched to a gene. The CDR3 contains 13 residues. Germline CDR1 reads KGHSH; CDR2 reads LQKENI. CDR3 coding DNA: TGTGCCAGCTCACCGGGACAGGGTGTTGAAGCTTTCTTT. Its protein product is CASSPGQGVEAFF.

The chain has TRBV5-1 and TRBJ2-2; D unresolved. V lost 4 bases and J 1 base, leaving 11 bases between the germline ends. The germline CDR1 and CDR2 sequences are SGHRS and YFSETQ. CDR3 length: 15 amino acids. The CDR3 region has the DNA TGCGCCAGCAGCCCGGACGGAATGAACACCGGGGAGCTGTTTTTT. Translating gives CASSPDGMNTGELFF.

The chain uses TRBV14 and TRBJ1-1, with no clear D. CDR3 size: 14 residues. Trimming pared 2 bases from V and 3 bases from J, leaving 10 bases between. Germline values: CDR1 SGHDN, CDR2 FVKESK. Here the CDR3 DNA reads TGTGCCAGCAGCCAACTGGTTGGGTACACTGAAGCTTTCTTT. Protein sequence: CASSQLVGYTEAFF.

The chain is built from TRBV2 and TRBJ1-2; no firm D call. Trimming removed 6 bases from V and 0 bases from J, with 20 bases in between. The V gene's germline CDR1 is SNHLY and CDR2 FYNNEI. This CDR3 comprises 17 residues. CDR3 DNA: TGTGCCAGCAGAGGCCGCCTCGGGATCGCAGCTAACTATGGCTACACCTTC. It is translated as CASRGRLGIAANYGYTF. The entire variable domain, with the rest obtained from reference TRBV2 and TRBJ1-2, is as follows: EPEVTQTPSHQVTQMGQEVILRCVPISNHLYFYWYRQILGQKVEFLVSFYNNEISEKSEIFDDQFSVERPDGSNFTLKIRSTKLEDSAMYFCASRGRLGIAANYGYTFGSGTRLTVV.

J is TRBJ1-1 and V is TRBV27; D is perhaps TRBD1 (6 bases). There are 15 residues in the CDR3. V lost 1 base and J 1 base, leaving 10 bases between the germline ends. Germline V gene data show CDR1 as MNHEY and CDR2 as SMNVEV (reference sequence). The CDR3 DNA follows: TGTGCCAGCAGTTTATTTTCAGGGGCGAACACTGAAGCTTTCTTT. Its translation: CASSLFSGANTEAFF.

The rearrangement links TRBV6-6 to TRBJ1-6; D call uncertain. Per germline, CDR1 MNHNY and CDR2 SVGAGI (reference sequence). The V gene lost 1 base and the J gene lost 6 bases, with 10 bases spanning the gap. The CDR3 is 15 residues long. The CDR3: CASSYFSHLNSPLHF. The CDR3 DNA sequence: TGTGCCAGCAGTTACTTCAGTCACCTTAATTCACCCCTCCACTTT.

In this sample, this clone turned up once. The chain joins TRBV6-1 to TRBJ2-7; D is ambiguous. This CDR3 contains 14 residues. Germline CDR1 reads MNHNS; CDR2 reads SASEGT. V lost 6 bases and J lost 1, with 13 bases in between. The chain's CDR3 is CASSVYSSSYEQYF. The CDR3, as DNA: TGTGCCAGCAGCGTGTATAGCTCGTCCTACGAGCAGTACTTC.

V is TRBV7-9 and J is TRBJ1-1; D gene ambiguous. CDR3 length equals 13 residues. Trimming shortened V by 10 bases and J by 0 bases, and 12 bases separated the two germline ends. From germline, CDR1 is SEHNR and CDR2 FQNEAQ (reference sequence). CDR3 sequence reads: CATAQLMNTEAFF. The CDR3 bases are TGTGCCACCGCGCAGCTCATGAACACTGAAGCTTTCTTT.

The V gene is TRBV30, the J gene TRBJ2-7; D unclear. The germline gives CDR1 GTSNPN, CDR2 SVGIG (reference sequence). The ends were cut back, 0 bases at V and 3 bases at J, with 12 bases in the middle. This CDR3 comprises 14 residues. Here the CDR3 DNA reads TGTGCCTGGAGTGTAGGGCGGATAGTCTACGAGCAGTACTTC. This codes for CAWSVGRIVYEQYF.

This sequence joins TRBV4-1 and TRBJ2-7, with D tentatively TRBD1 or TRBD2 (6 bases each). Trimming stripped 1 base from V and 0 bases from J, with 16 bases between. Germline CDR1 reads MGHRA; CDR2 reads YSYEKL. The CDR3 spans 17 residues. Here the CDR3 reads CASSQVEGGGASYEQYF. Here the CDR3 DNA reads TGCGCCAGCAGCCAAGTGGAGGGGGGAGGCGCCTCCTACGAGCAGTACTTC.

The table lists this clone with a count of one. The J gene is TRBJ1-2, the V gene TRBV5-4; D call uncertain. Trimming removed 0 bases at V and 4 bases at J, with 10 bases between. The CDR3 loop spans 14 amino acids. Germline lookup yields CDR1 SGHNT and CDR2 YYREEE (reference sequence). CDR3 residues: CASSLVQMSYGYTF. CDR3 bases: TGTGCCAGCAGCTTGGTCCAAATGAGCTATGGCTACACCTTC.

The chain joins TRBV19 to TRBJ1-5; TRBD1 agrees at 7 bases. The germline V gene encodes CDR1 LNHDA and CDR2 SQIVND (reference sequence). The CDR3 has 17 amino acids. With V trimmed by 2 bases and J by 0 bases, 7 bases remained unmatched. The CDR3 loop is CASSITGTDFSNQPQHF. The CDR3 bases are TGTGCCAGTAGTATAACCGGGACAGATTTTAGCAATCAGCCCCAGCATTTT. Complete variable domain (other parts from reference TRBV19 and TRBJ1-5): DGGITQSPKYLFRKEGQNVTLSCEQNLNHDAMYWYRQDPGQGLRLIYYSQIVNDFQKGDIAEGYSVSREKKESFPLTVTSAQKNPTAFYLCASSITGTDFSNQPQHFGDGTRLSIL.

V and J are TRBV27 and TRBJ1-6; no firm D call. The V and J ends lost 3 bases and 10 bases respectively, with 10 bases between them. The germline gives CDR1 MNHEY, CDR2 SMNVEV (reference sequence). CDR3 length: 13 amino acids. The CDR3 reads CASSFGRESPLHF. Written as DNA, the CDR3 is TGTGCCAGCAGTTTCGGTAGGGAGTCACCCCTCCACTTT.

This chain uses TRBV5-5 with TRBJ2-7; 7 bases line up with TRBD1. The J segment lost 3 bases and the V segment lost 4 bases, leaving 7 bases of the junction unmatched. This CDR3 has 14 amino acids. CDR1 is SGHKS, CDR2 YYEKEE, per germline (reference sequence). The CDR3 DNA follows: TGTGCCAGCAGCCCCGGGACAGCCAGCTACGAGCAGTACTTC. As protein: CASSPGTASYEQYF. Full variable domain (remainder filled in from reference TRBV5-5 and TRBJ2-7): DAGVTQSPTHLIKTRGQQVTLRCSPISGHKSVSWYQQVLGQGPQFIFQYYEKEERGRGNFPDRFSARQFPNYSSELNVNALLLGDSALYLCASSPGTASYEQYFGPGTRLTVT.

The rearrangement uses TRBV6-5 and TRBJ2-1; D unclear. Germline V gene sequence: CDR1 MNHEY, CDR2 SVGAGI. Trimming left V 5 bases short and J 6 bases short, with 8 bases between. CDR3 length equals 12 residues. The CDR3 here is CASSHGPNEQFF. CDR3 in DNA: TGTGCCAGCAGTCACGGGCCCAATGAGCAGTTCTTC.

This clone has just one count. Other DNA sequences in the same sample also yield this CDR3. This sequence joins TRBV11-2 and TRBJ1-1; the D gene is possibly TRBD1 (6 bases). V was cut by 0 bases and J by 5 bases, with 10 bases left in between. CDR1 and CDR2 (germline): SGHAT, FQNNGV. This CDR3 region has 14 residues. The CDR3 region has the DNA TGTGCCAGCAGCTTAGAGGGAGGGGGGACTGAAGCTTTCTTT. This codes for CASSLEGGGTEAFF.

The V and J genes are TRBV28 and TRBJ2-6; D is unresolved. This CDR3 has 15 amino acids. V lost 4 bases and J lost 0, with 7 bases in between. Germline V gives CDR1 MDHEN, CDR2 SYDVKM. The CDR3 coding sequence is TGTGCCAGCAGTTCAACACACTCTGGGGCCAACGTCCTGACTTTC. This gives the protein CASSSTHSGANVLTF.

The V and J genes are TRBV14 and TRBJ1-4, with D unresolved. The germline V gene has CDR1 SGHDN and CDR2 FVKESK. Between the trimmed V and J ends, which lost 6 bases and 2 bases, there was a span of 7 bases. The CDR3 runs to 13 residues. CDR3 loop: CASSRGTNEKLFF. The CDR3 DNA sequence: TGTGCCAGCAGTCGCGGGACTAATGAAAAACTGTTTTTT.